These T cell receptor beta chains were read from a single sample in a study of T-cell memory formation after mild COVID-19. TCRdb re-derived calls from the 5' RACE reads in MiXCR, one entry per CDR3 protein. This table has around 390,000 distinct CDR3 sequences, 15% to 20% appearing once. The specimen sequenced was PBMCs or a T cell subset sorted from them (not recorded which). The origin of the receptors is a man aged 18 to 30 who had mild COVID-19 (a few samples of this study predate the infection). Cell type and time point are not known. Each CDR3 is given without its conserved first and last residue. Fields, in order: D gene, clone size, V gene, CDR3 protein. D genes are given only for firm matches. A row's size may be missing; if present it is once, few, many or a size class.

>TRBD1|few|TRBV7-9
ASSPQGGQPQH
>.|few|TRBV7-2
ASSLMGSQGYT
>.|.|TRBV5-1
ASSLLPESSGNTIY
>.|.|TRBV3-1
ASSQAAGDYEQY
>TRBD2|.|TRBV15
ATSGRLARETQY
>TRBD2|few|TRBV7-3
ASSSPGLARHNEQF
>.|.|TRBV7-9
ASSLAGGLSETQY
>TRBD1|.|TRBV6-2/TRBV6-3
ASSWDRGLQPQH
>TRBD1|.|TRBV6-5
ASSGQGIDT
>.|.|TRBV3-1
ASSQAGGDQPQH
>.|few|TRBV20-1
SARDRRTQY
>.|many|TRBV28
ASSLPGPYEQY
>TRBD1|.|TRBV7-8
ASSLVWDRRIRESTEAF
>.|few|TRBV6-6
ASSGDGNQPQH
>.|few|TRBV3-1
ASSPNGQYYEQY
>.|once|TRBV7-9
ASSRSLRGADTQY
>.|few|TRBV5-1
ASSLSEAGELF
>.|many|TRBV7-2
ASSLQINEKLF
>TRBD1|few|TRBV6-2/TRBV6-3
ASSLSRQGSGYT
>.|few|TRBV29-1
SVVLHLGSYEQY
>.|few|TRBV7-2
ASRIWGAGDTQY
>.|.|TRBV18
ASSPTGGPDTQY
>.|.|TRBV7-3
ASSRTMGDTQY
>.|.|TRBV21-1
ASSGDGRSSQPQH
>.|few|TRBV5-5
ASSSDSQNTEAF
>.|few|TRBV5-1
ASSERTTGELF
>.|.|TRBV5-1
ASSARDPTDTQY
>.|.|TRBV7-2
ASSLARQGGTEAF
>.|few|TRBV9
ASSQGVPLNTEAF
>.|many|TRBV7-2
ASSPGVGAASPLH
>.|.|TRBV6-5
ATRAADTEAF
>.|.|TRBV3-1
ASSPRQAYYEQY
>TRBD1|.|TRBV4-1
ASSPREQGSHGYT
>TRBD2|few|TRBV12-3/TRBV12-4
ASSPSGGETQY
>TRBD1|.|TRBV6-5
ASSYSISDRGRTDTQY
>.|.|TRBV20-1
SARESKPGVLLNTEAF
>.|many|TRBV5-4
ASKSSTDTQY
>TRBD2|few|TRBV18
ASSPQRGLRTDTQY
>.|.|TRBV6-5
ASSYFWNSGTPNEQY
>.|few|TRBV19
ASSGLVTDTQY
>.|few|TRBV15
ATSRAQAGPVYEQF
>.|few|TRBV5-6
ASSFVPSGEQF
>.|few|TRBV6-6
ASVLADTRRELF
>.|few|TRBV7-8
ASSASARAPEAF
>TRBD2|few|TRBV4-3
ASSQDNGGDVNEQF
>.|few|TRBV11-2
ASSLKDGSFRTQY
>TRBD1|few|TRBV6-5
ASSPYGETGGYHSPLH
>TRBD1|.|TRBV5-1
ASSLDTGVNEQY
>.|.|TRBV5-1
ASSLDLRSLH